This T cell receptor (beta chain) stems from a study of OX40 agonist ivuxolimab in advanced cancers. Here immunoSEQ multiplex PCR was the method, and the copy in TCRdb shows in-frame clones only, minus some. The data hold tens of thousands of clones, with 83% observed a single time. The CDR3 totals 15 residues. Germline trimming cut 5 bases from V and 4 bases from J; bases unmatched to any gene: 8. Germline CDR1 is LGHNA and CDR2 is YSLEER. The chain carries TRBV4-3 and TRBJ2-5, with 9 nucleotides matching TRBD1. This TCR was sampled from an adult with an advanced solid tumor such as melanoma, head and neck, liver or kidney cancer. The sequencing here drew on CD4+ or CD8+ T cells sorted from blood, taken in a trial of the OX40 agonist ivuxolimab. CDR3: CASSTGQGERETQYF. The DNA for the CDR3 is TGCGCCAGCAGCACGGGACAGGGAGAAAGAGAGACCCAGTACTTC.